These 10 T cell receptor beta chains originate from one sample sequenced in a study of tumor T cells in aggressive B-cell lymphoma. Some clones are missing from TCRdb's copy, which holds only in-frame ones; the method was immunoSEQ multiplex PCR. The repertoire has approximately 3,000 clones, roughly 85% of them found once; the top ten carry less than 20%. Specimen: tumor tissue. The origin of the receptors is an adult with diffuse large B cell lymphoma. Some clones in this sample may be carry-over from other donors' samples.

The chain joins TRBV29-1 to TRBJ1-1; D gene uncertain. Trimming left V 3 bases short and J 0 bases short, with 2 bases between. The CDR3 length is 11 residues. Germline CDR1 SQVTM, CDR2 ANQGSEA. This CDR3 is CSVDVNTEAFF. DNA for the CDR3: TGCAGCGTTGACGTGAACACTGAAGCTTTCTTT.

V usage is TRBV19 and J usage is TRBJ1-1; TRBD1 matches 8 bases. This CDR3 has 13 amino acids. Trimming cost V 6 bases and J 1 base; bases outside gene matches: 1. Germline V gene lookup returns CDR1 LNHDA and CDR2 SQIVND (reference sequence). The CDR3 is CASSGQGNTEAFF. The CDR3 nucleotides read TGTGCCAGTAGCGGACAGGGGAACACTGAAGCTTTCTTT.

This chain uses TRBV4-2 with TRBJ2-2, with 8 bases that match TRBD1. CDR1 is LGHNA and CDR2 is YNFKEQ in the germline V gene. The CDR3 contains 16 residues. The trim removed 2 bases at V and 3 bases at J, leaving 5 bases unmatched. This chain's CDR3 is CASSQPRGQYTGELFF. The CDR3 region has the DNA TGTGCCAGCAGCCAACCCAGGGGGCAGTACACCGGGGAGCTGTTTTTT.

The gene calls are TRBV28 and TRBJ2-5, with 9 bases fitting TRBD1. V trimming: 4 bases; J trimming: 7 bases; junction bases outside the gene matches: 13. Germline V CDR1 and CDR2: MDHEN, SYDVKM. The CDR3 is made up of 16 amino acids. CDR3 in amino acids: CASSSGQGRARWTQYF. The CDR3 DNA is TGTGCCAGCAGTTCGGGACAGGGCCGGGCAAGGTGGACCCAGTACTTC.

Remarks on this clone: Mismatch with germline at one junction end may stem from a read error. The rearrangement links TRBV4-3 to TRBJ1-6; weak D call: TRBD1 (5 bases). Germline loops: CDR1 LGHNA, CDR2 YSLEER. This CDR3 has 17 residues. The CDR3 region is CASSQGIVGRVDSSLHF. In DNA, the CDR3 is TGCGCCAGCAGCCAAGGGATTGTGGGCAGGGTTGATTCATCCCTCCACTTT.

V gene TRBV6-1 combines with J gene TRBJ1-5; D may be TRBD1 (5 bases). Germline-derived CDR1 and CDR2 are MNHNS and SASEGT. V dropped 11 bases and J dropped 4 bases, with 12 bases sitting between them. CDR3 length equals 12 residues. CDR3: CAAGLTNQPQHF. CDR3 DNA: TGTGCCGCAGGGTTAACAAATCAGCCCCAGCATTTT.

The chain employs TRBV30 and TRBJ2-1; the D is unclear. With 2 bases removed from V and 5 bases from J, the gap between germline ends came to 7 bases. From germline, CDR1 is GTSNPN and CDR2 SVGIG (reference sequence). The CDR3 has 12 residues. CDR3 nucleotides: TGTGCCTGGAGTAGACACCACAATGAGCAGTTCTTC. It codes for CAWSRHHNEQFF.

As regards this clone: The junction does not match germline at one end; this may be a read error. The chain recombines TRBV7-7 with TRBJ2-1, with D maybe TRBD2 (6 bases). The CDR3 covers 16 residues. Germline assignment: CDR1 SSHAT and CDR2 FNYEAQ (reference sequence). The CDR3 region is CASSTNVGKLGGEQFF. The CDR3, as DNA: TGTGCTAGCAGCACCAACGTGGGGAAACTGGGGGGTGAGCAGTTCTTC.

V gene TRBV19 combines with J gene TRBJ2-3; 7 bases fit TRBD1. V was clipped by 2 bases and J by 4 bases; unmatched bases: 6. The CDR3 is 15 residues long. CDR1 and CDR2 from the germline V gene are LNHDA and SQIVND (reference sequence). CDR3 in amino acids: CASSIPDRAADTQYF. CDR3 DNA sequence: TGTGCCAGTAGTATACCTGACAGGGCGGCAGATACGCAGTATTTT. Filled out from reference TRBV19 and TRBJ2-3, the complete variable domain reads DGGITQSPKYLFRKEGQNVTLSCEQNLNHDAMYWYRQDPGQGLRLIYYSQIVNDFQKGDIAEGYSVSREKKESFPLTVTSAQKNPTAFYLCASSIPDRAADTQYFGPGTRLTVL.

The J gene is TRBJ2-5, the V gene TRBV2, with a tentative D call TRBD2 (5 bases). Trimming cost V 4 bases and J 6 bases, with 12 bases left between them. Germline-derived CDR1 and CDR2 are SNHLY and FYNNEI. This CDR3 spans 13 amino acids. The CDR3 is CASSVAAEQTQYF. DNA of the CDR3: TGTGCCAGCAGTGTAGCAGCGGAACAGACCCAGTACTTC.